These T cell receptor beta chains were read from a single sample in a study of somatic mutations in cytotoxic T cells in rheumatoid arthritis. This table comes from immunoSEQ multiplex PCR, and its TCRdb copy is limited to in-frame clones, with some not included. The sample lists roughly 4,000 clones, 70% to 75% seen once, with approximately 22% in the top ten. Material: CD8+ T cells sorted from blood. The receptors were sampled from an adult with rheumatoid arthritis. Each CDR3 is given without its conserved first and last residue.

V: TRBV7-9
CDR3: ASTTDSYEQY

V: TRBV28
CDR3: ASSLGGPMNTEAF

V: TRBV19
CDR3: ASSPTGDTEAF

V: TRBV6-5
CDR3: ASSSDRGLSDTQY

V: TRBV18
CDR3: ASSPSGNYEQY

V: TRBV5-1
CDR3: ASSLEGGYGYT

V: TRBV4-2
CDR3: ASSQDRKGEGNGYT

V: TRBV14
CDR3: ASSQWGTGPGNTIY

V: TRBV5-5
CDR3: ASTRELGNYEQY

V: TRBV19
CDR3: ASSIDRQGGYT

V: TRBV14
CDR3: ASSPGDLDTEAF

V: TRBV6-6
CDR3: ASSYSMNTEAF

V: TRBV27
CDR3: ASRTTDTQY

V: TRBV4-2
CDR3: ASSQGRGNSPLH

V: TRBV6-9
CDR3: ASSPFSPLH